The T cell receptor beta chain described here comes from a study of siplizumab effects on memory and regulatory T cells. The CDR3 consists of 15 residues. The V gene end was trimmed by 8 bases and the J gene end by 1 base; junction bases not matched to a gene: 2. Germline CDR1 is KGHSH and CDR2 is LQKENI. Measured with immunoSEQ multiplex PCR; TCRdb has only the in-frame clones, and not every one. The sample lists roughly 62,000 clones, 79% occurring once. The sequence was obtained from a human donor in good health. The chain recombines TRBV18 with TRBJ2-2; 12 bases fit TRBD2. Specimen: memory CD4+ T cells sorted from blood. The DNA of the CDR3 is TGTGCCAGCCCGGGACTAGCGGGGAACACCGGGGAGCTGTTTTTT. This gives the protein CASPGLAGNTGELFF. The whole variable domain, filled in from reference TRBV18 and TRBJ2-2, reads NAGVMQNPRHLVRRRGQEARLRCSPMKGHSHVYWYRQLPEEGLKFMVYLQKENIIDESGMPKERFSAEFPKEGPSILRIQQVVRGDSAAYFCASPGLAGNTGELFFGEGSRLTVL.